This T cell receptor beta chain was documented in a study of cytomegalovirus exposure and HLA in healthy donors. Trimming shortened V by 5 bases and J by 4 bases, and 17 bases separated the two germline ends. CDR1 is LNHDA, CDR2 SQIVND, per germline (reference sequence). The CDR3 length is 15 residues. The PCR ran on 60 Vbeta and 13 Jbeta primers. TCRdb keeps only in-frame clones here, not all; method: immunoSEQ multiplex PCR. This table has about 160,000 clones, more than 65% appearing once. Note on this clone: Antigen unknown.

General observations from the study: Cytomegalovirus status was reportedly diagnosed by the classifier with high specificity and sensitivity. It was taken for granted in presence/absence analyses that sequencing depth across donors was roughly uniform.

The V gene is TRBV19, the J gene TRBJ1-2; tentatively, D is TRBD1 (6 bases). This TCR came from a man between 18 and 29 years old in good health and CMV-seropositive. Sequenced material: PBMCs. The CDR3 DNA is TGTGCCAGTAGTTTACAGACAGGACACCTCTATGGCTACACCTTC. Translating it yields CASSLQTGHLYGYTF.